This TCR beta chain was documented in a study of blood T cell repertoires in COVID-19. In germline, CDR1 is LNHDA, CDR2 SQIVND (reference sequence). This CDR3 spans 18 amino acids. Losses at the gene ends were 7 bases for V and 6 bases for J; bases not matched to a gene: 24. Assay used: immunoSEQ multiplex PCR; TCRdb lists only in-frame clones, some missing. The table records about 170,000 clones, less than 90% of them present only once. The sequenced sample consisted of PBMCs or T cells enriched from blood (not recorded which). This receptor was obtained from a woman aged 45-59 years who had recovered from COVID-19. The genes are TRBV19 and TRBJ2-7, with 7 bases fitting TRBD1. CDR3 protein: CASTPSAGRQGLLGEQYF. Here the CDR3 DNA reads TGTGCCAGTACCCCATCGGCTGGGAGACAGGGCCTCCTTGGCGAGCAGTACTTC.